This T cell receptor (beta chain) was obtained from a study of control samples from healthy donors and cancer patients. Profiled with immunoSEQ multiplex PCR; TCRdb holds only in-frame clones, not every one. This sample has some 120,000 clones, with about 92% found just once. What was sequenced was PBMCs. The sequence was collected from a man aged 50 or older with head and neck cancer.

In nucleotides, the CDR3 is TGTGCCAGTAGTCCAGAGGCTTACAATGAGCAGTTCTTC. Its translation: CASSPEAYNEQFF. V gene TRBV19 combines with J gene TRBJ2-1; D is uncertain. Germline values: CDR1 LNHDA, CDR2 SQIVND (reference sequence). V shed 5 bases and J shed 4 bases, with 9 bases lying between them. The CDR3 spans 13 residues.